Listed here are 11 T cell receptor beta chains from one sample, sequenced in a study of Ad26.COV2.S vaccination and SARS-CoV-2 variants. Libraries were prepared by immunoSEQ multiplex PCR; TCRdb keeps only in-frame clonotypes and omits some of them. This sample has around 300,000 clones; approximately 87% occur once, and the top ten carry 4.5% to 5.5%. The treatment was: approximately 18 received Ad26.COV2.S at low or high dose, single or two shots; about five received placebo; per-sample allocation not given. Repertoires come from day 63 after the first vaccine or placebo injection. This specimen was peripheral blood, taken in a trial of Ad26.COV2.S vaccine versus placebo. The receptor source for this set is a person between 18 and 60 years old who received the Ad26.COV2.S COVID-19 vaccine or a placebo.

The rearrangement uses TRBV9 and TRBJ1-4; 7 bases align to TRBD1. The germline V gene encodes CDR1 SGDLS and CDR2 YYNGEE. The CDR3 runs 17 residues. V shed 0 bases and J 7 bases; nucleotides not matched to a gene: 12. As DNA, the CDR3 is TGTGCCAGCAGCGTAGGATACACAGGGGCCGGGAGTGAAAAACTGTTTTTT. This encodes CASSVGYTGAGSEKLFF.

The V gene is TRBV9, the J gene TRBJ1-2, with D unclear. The CDR3 totals 15 residues. Germline-derived CDR1 and CDR2 are SGDLS and YYNGEE. Trimming took 2 bases from V and 3 from J, leaving 14 bases between them. The CDR3 sequence is CASSVFEGRYYGYTF. CDR3 DNA sequence: TGTGCCAGCAGCGTGTTCGAGGGTCGGTACTATGGCTACACCTTC.

This clone was observed a single time. The rearrangement links TRBV9 to TRBJ2-5; D perhaps matches TRBD2 (5 bases). V was cut by 0 bases and J by 1 base, with 13 bases left in between. CDR3 length: 16 amino acids. Germline lookup yields CDR1 SGDLS and CDR2 YYNGEE. DNA for the CDR3: TGTGCCAGCAGCGTAGGGGGAGTGGGCATCCAAGAGACCCAGTACTTC. As protein: CASSVGGVGIQETQYF.

V gene TRBV30 combines with J gene TRBJ1-1, with a possible D match to TRBD1 (6 bases). Trimming removed 2 bases at V and 1 base at J, with 17 bases between. The germline V gene has CDR1 GTSNPN and CDR2 SVGIG (reference sequence). The length of the CDR3 is 16 residues. The CDR3: CAWSPPRTETNTEAFF. In nucleotides, the CDR3 is TGTGCCTGGAGTCCACCCCGGACAGAAACGAACACTGAAGCTTTCTTT.

The gene calls are TRBV7-2 and TRBJ2-7, with a tentative D call TRBD1 (7 bases). V dropped 5 bases and J dropped 3 bases, with 20 bases sitting between them. The CDR3 runs to 16 residues. Germline CDR1 and CDR2: SGHTA and FQGNSA. This CDR3 is CASSRGAGGLVYEQYF. Here the CDR3 DNA reads TGTGCCAGCAGCCGCGGGGCAGGGGGATTAGTCTACGAGCAGTACTTC.

The chain employs TRBV6-6 and TRBJ2-1, with D possibly matching TRBD2 (6 bases). V was cut by 0 bases and J by 6 bases, with 12 bases left in between. There are 15 residues in the CDR3. Germline values: CDR1 MNHNY, CDR2 SVGAGI (reference sequence). The CDR3 nucleotides read TGTGCCAGCAGTTACTCGGGGACTGGAACCAATGAGCAGTTCTTC. Its protein is CASSYSGTGTNEQFF.

The CDR3, as DNA: TGTGCCAGCAGCCTAGGACTAGCGGGAAACATCGGGCAGTTCTTC. This encodes CASSLGLAGNIGQFF. The rearrangement uses TRBV3-1 (or the pseudogene TRBV3-2) and TRBJ2-1; 12 bases fit TRBD2. Germline V gene data show CDR1 as LGHDT and CDR2 as YNNKEL (reference sequence). The CDR3 extends over 15 amino acids. V lost 4 bases, J lost 12 bases, and 10 bases stayed unmatched.

Of note for this clone: Germline and junction disagree at one end, which may indicate a read error. V is TRBV5-1 and J is TRBJ1-1; D gene ambiguous. The length of the CDR3 is 11 residues. CDR1 and CDR2 (germline): SGHRS, YFSETQ. The CDR3 reads CASRLGTEAFF. The CDR3, as DNA: TGCGCCAGCAGATTGGGAACTGAAGCTTTCTTT. The full variable domain, its missing parts supplied by reference TRBV5-1 and TRBJ1-1, is KAGVTQTPRYLIKTRGQQVTLSCSPISGHRSVSWYQQTPGQGLQFLFEYFSETQRNKGNFPGRFSGRQFSNSRSEMNVSTLELGDSALYLCASRLGTEAFFGQGTRLTVV.

The chain couples TRBV4-3 to TRBJ2-7; maybe TRBD1 (5 bases). The CDR3 contains 15 residues. V was pared by 0 bases and J by 2 bases, with 11 bases between. Germline V gene sequence: CDR1 LGHNA, CDR2 YSLEER. The CDR3 nucleotides are TGCGCCAGCAGCCAAGAGCGAGACAGTACCTACGAGCAGTACTTC. It encodes CASSQERDSTYEQYF.

The chain joins TRBV18 to TRBJ1-6; TRBD1 agrees at 7 bases. This CDR3 region has 14 residues. After removal of 6 bases from V and 9 bases from J, the junction contained 8 bases not matched to a gene. CDR1 KGHSH and CDR2 LQKENI come from the germline V gene. The CDR3 region has the DNA TGTGCCAGCTCCCAAGACAGGGACTTTTCACCCCTCCACTTT. Translated, it gives CASSQDRDFSPLHF.

V gene TRBV4-1 combines with J gene TRBJ1-2; TRBD1 aligns across 7 bases. The CDR3 extends over 13 amino acids. V dropped 3 bases and J dropped 7; count of bases not matched to a gene: 5. Germline V CDR1 and CDR2: MGHRA, YSYEKL. CDR3 nucleotides: TGCGCCAGCAGCCATCTAGCAGGGGGTGGCTACACCTTC. This encodes CASSHLAGGGYTF.